This paragraph reports one TCR beta chain. Its antigen is not yet known. No quality values exist for individual bases; no much larger clone is one base distant. The sample is drawn from a study of shared clonotypes between healthy human individuals (dated by TCRdb to 2018 to 2020). Study-wide context: Three men and a couple of women, aged 18 to 49 years, made up the cohort. Different laboratories and diverse techniques were used to prepare libraries and sequence TCR repertoires, to increase sequencing depth and limit assay-specific biases. To estimate repertoire size and how much clonotypes are shared between individuals, the study performed deep sequencing of blood TCR repertoires from about five healthy adults. Per donor, three plates each were used for CD4 naive and CD4 memory, two for CD8 naive, and one for CD8 memory. Between about 0.9 and 10 billion PBMCs per donor were obtained by leukapheresis. General study outcomes and caveats: Based on pairwise subsampling, the degree of clonotype sharing among donors was expected to be affected by sequencing depth. About 5% of naive CD4, 3.5% of naive CD8, about 2.5% of memory CD4, and 0.35% to 0.4% of memory CD8 clonotypes were shared across several donors. Because the study included a small number of donors, the genetic and exposure-history diversity represented was limited. Estimated clonotype richness was generally larger for naive than for memory subsets. Even with the large sequencing depth, rarefaction of the sorted-subset datasets indicated that sequencing was incomplete. Sampling was limited to blood, and TCR repertoires in tissue likely differ from TCR repertoires in blood. Higher generation probabilities were observed for clonotypes shared by all four sorted-subset donors than for non-shared clonotypes.

Donors were healthy HIV-negative adults with no recently reported acute infections or vaccinations. Every donor was a Caucasian adult living in Nashville, Tennessee, USA. CD4+ T cells were enriched through magnetic negative selection, after which naive cells were positively selected on CD45RA and the remaining negative fraction served as the memory subset. Blood was collected by leukapheresis, and PBMCs were isolated by Ficoll-Histopaque density gradient centrifugation and then cryopreserved in liquid nitrogen vapor phase. Analytical flow cytometry was used to check the purity and quantity of every magnetically sorted T cell population. Genomic DNA was isolated from every sorted fraction and measured by UV absorbance on a Nanodrop 2000c. In the germline V gene, CDR1 corresponds to MNHEY and CDR2 to SVGAGI. The CDR3 sequence holds 16 residues, the cysteine and phenylalanine included. Only the CDR3 DNA is retained, 48 bases long and in frame from the first base.

TCR CDR3 regions were amplified from genomic DNA by multiplex PCR using the deep immunoSEQ assay. Genomic DNA extracted from each cell subset was distributed evenly over all wells of several immunoSEQ 96-well plates, and each plate served as one replicate. For sorted subsets, approximately 190 ng genomic DNA, equal to tens of thousands of T cell genomes, was loaded into each replicate PCR. Purified libraries were measured with a Qubit 3.0 fluorometer, size-checked on a Bioanalyzer 2100, and measured again with the KAPA Library Quantification kit. Each immunoSEQ 96-well plate was sequenced on its own single-read 150-cycle Illumina NextSeq 550 flow cell. Processing in the source paper ran as follows. Because only junctional sequences without quality scores were contained in the immunoSEQ output, filtering matching that applied to full-length reads could not be performed. Sequences were annotated with PyIR, a Python wrapper for IgBLAST v1.9, and V/J genes and CDR3 were assigned using IMGT germline references. Reads with weak V/J assignments (E-value above 1e-6), missing CDR3, stop codons, out-of-frame junctions, or ambiguous translated residues were removed. V3J clonotypes were defined by identical inferred V gene, J gene, and CDR3 amino acid sequence. Percentage overlap between repertoires was computed as shared unique clonotypes divided by the size of the smaller repertoire. RTK rarefaction, the Chao1 estimator, and Recon v2.1 estimates of unobserved clonotypes were used to assess repertoire richness. For all TCRbeta clonotypes obtained by the gDNA method from a few donors, generation probabilities were computed with OLGA. Sourced from immuneACCESS, this table was stored by TCRdb with only in-frame sequences that have V and J called. A share of the clones is absent; for the studies checked, an unresolved V gene accounts for under half, and the remainder has no known explanation. V and J calls and clone size are copied from that table; D and trimming were computed from the DNA. The sample has 950,000 to 1,300,000 clones on record, roughly 80% of them singletons. The ten largest clones represent about 1.5% of the sample.

Sequenced: memory CD4+ T cells sorted from blood. Explained via the paper, the cell subset or site label denotes: CD45RA-negative fraction. The clonotype originates from a man aged 18 to 30 in good health. The chain is assembled from TRBV6-5 and TRBJ2-5, and 7 junctional nucleotides match TRBD1. The J call is doubtful: the DNA matches TRBJ2-7 better. The CDR3 sequence is CASSYSIQGSSYEQYF. The DNA reads as follows: TGTGCCAGCAGTTACTCGATACAGGGGAGCTCCTACGAGCAGTACTTC.